This TCR beta chain was captured by sequencing in a study of blood T cells in healthy people across ages. Findings and limits, study-wide: Significant beta diversity loss was already apparent by age approximately 40, declining roughly linearly.

Trimming took 5 bases from V and 0 from J; bases not matched to a gene: 5. The CDR3 runs to 14 residues. Germline V gene sequence: CDR1 DFQATT, CDR2 SNEGSKA (reference sequence). A sample-barcoded 5' primer and a J-beta primer mix were used in a second PCR of roughly 7 to 11 cycles. Via MiXCR, TCRdb re-called the 5' RACE reads, giving one row per CDR3 protein. Here the sample spans some 760,000 distinct CDR3 sequences, around a quarter being singletons. This clonotype was counted between two and nine times. The antigen is unknown. Extracted total RNA amounted to at least 6 micrograms for each sample. These data also featured in a second study, about T cells of mothers and their children. As reported in that work: An overlap that was slightly higher, though non-significant, was seen in related mother-child pairs versus unrelated pairs.

V is TRBV20-1 and J is TRBJ2-3; TRBD2 aligns across 7 bases. Sequencing was performed on blood. The clonotype was recovered from a boy aged 5-17 years in good health. CDR3 DNA sequence: TGCAGTGCTCTACTAGCGTCTAGCACAGATACGCAGTATTTT. It translates to CSALLASSTDTQYF.